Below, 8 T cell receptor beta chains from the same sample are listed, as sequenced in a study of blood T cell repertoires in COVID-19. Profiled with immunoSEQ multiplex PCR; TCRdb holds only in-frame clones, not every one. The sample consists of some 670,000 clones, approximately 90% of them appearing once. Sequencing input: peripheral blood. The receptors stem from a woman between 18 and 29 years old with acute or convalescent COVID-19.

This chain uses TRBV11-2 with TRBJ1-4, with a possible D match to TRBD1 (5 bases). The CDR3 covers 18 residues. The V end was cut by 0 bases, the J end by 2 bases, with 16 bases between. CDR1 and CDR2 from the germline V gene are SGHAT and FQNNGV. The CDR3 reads CASSLEGLHAWTNEKLFF. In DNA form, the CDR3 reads TGTGCCAGCAGCTTAGAGGGACTTCATGCCTGGACTAATGAAAAACTGTTTTTT.

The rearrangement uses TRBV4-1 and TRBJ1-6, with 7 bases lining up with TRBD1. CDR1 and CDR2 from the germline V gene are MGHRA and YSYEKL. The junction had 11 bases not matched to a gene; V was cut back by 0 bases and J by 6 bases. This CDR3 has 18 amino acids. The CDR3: CASSQEKFRGDVNSPLHF. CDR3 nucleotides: TGCGCCAGCAGCCAAGAAAAGTTCAGGGGGGACGTTAATTCACCCCTCCACTTT.

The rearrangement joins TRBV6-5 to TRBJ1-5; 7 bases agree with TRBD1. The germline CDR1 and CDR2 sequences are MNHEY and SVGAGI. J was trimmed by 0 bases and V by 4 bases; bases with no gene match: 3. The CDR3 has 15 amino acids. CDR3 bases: TGTGCCAGCAGTTCACAGGGGATTAGCAATCAGCCCCAGCATTTT. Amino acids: CASSSQGISNQPQHF.

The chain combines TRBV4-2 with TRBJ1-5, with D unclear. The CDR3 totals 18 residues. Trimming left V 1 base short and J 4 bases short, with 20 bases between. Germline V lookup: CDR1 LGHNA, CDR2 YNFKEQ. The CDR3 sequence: CASSQAVSRLGANQPQHF. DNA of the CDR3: TGTGCCAGCAGCCAAGCAGTCTCCCGCTTAGGAGCTAATCAGCCCCAGCATTTT.

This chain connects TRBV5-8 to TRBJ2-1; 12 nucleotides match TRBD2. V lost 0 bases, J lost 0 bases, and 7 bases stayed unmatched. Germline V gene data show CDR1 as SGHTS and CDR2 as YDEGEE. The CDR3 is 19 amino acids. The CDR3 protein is CASSLALAGGRSSYNEQFF. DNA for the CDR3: TGTGCCAGCAGCTTGGCTCTAGCGGGGGGGCGGAGCTCCTACAATGAGCAGTTCTTC.

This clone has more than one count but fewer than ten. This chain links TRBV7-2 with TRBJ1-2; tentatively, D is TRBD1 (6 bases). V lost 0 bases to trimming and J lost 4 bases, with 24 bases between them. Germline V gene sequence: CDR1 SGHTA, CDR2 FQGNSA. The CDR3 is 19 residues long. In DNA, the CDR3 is TGTGCCAGCAGCTTAGCGCGTGACAGGAGGACAAACGCTACCTATGGCTACACCTTC. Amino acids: CASSLARDRRTNATYGYTF.

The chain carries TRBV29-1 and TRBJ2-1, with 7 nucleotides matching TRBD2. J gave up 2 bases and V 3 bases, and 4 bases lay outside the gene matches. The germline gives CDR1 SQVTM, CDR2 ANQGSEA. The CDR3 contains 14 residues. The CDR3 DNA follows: TGCAGCGTTGATTCCCTAGCGGCCTACAATGAGCAGTTCTTC. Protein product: CSVDSLAAYNEQFF.

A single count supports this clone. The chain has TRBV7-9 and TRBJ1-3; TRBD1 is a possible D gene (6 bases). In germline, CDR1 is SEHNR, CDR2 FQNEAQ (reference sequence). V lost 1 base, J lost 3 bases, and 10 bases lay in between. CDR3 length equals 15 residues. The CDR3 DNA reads TGTGCCAGCAGCTTAGGGACAGAGGGTGGAAACACCATATATTTT. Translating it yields CASSLGTEGGNTIYF.